A single sample is the source of the 26 T cell receptor beta chains below, sequenced in a study of Tregs in tolerant kidney transplant recipients. Measured with immunoSEQ multiplex PCR; TCRdb has only the in-frame clones, and not every one. This sample yields roughly 68,000 clones, of which around 83% are seen a single time; around 4% belongs to the top ten. The sample taken for sequencing was CD4+ T cells from blood. These receptors were taken from a human donor in good health.

The J gene is TRBJ2-2, the V gene TRBV7-6; 10 nucleotides align to TRBD2. Germline assignment: CDR1 SGHVS and CDR2 FNYEAQ. Unmatched junction bases numbered 3, after V lost 1 base and J lost 1 base. This CDR3 contains 17 residues. In DNA, the CDR3 is TGTGCCAGCAGCTTAGAATCTAGCGGGAGGAACACCGGGGAGCTGTTTTTT. Translated: CASSLESSGRNTGELFF.

A few counts support this clone. The chain links TRBV4-2 to TRBJ2-1; TRBD2 matches at 13 bases. The CDR3 is made up of 16 amino acids. CDR1 and CDR2 from the germline V gene are LGHNA and YNFKEQ. V trimming: 3 bases; J trimming: 6 bases; junction bases outside the gene matches: 5. Written as DNA, the CDR3 is TGTGCCAGCAGCCAGGTACTAGCGGGAGGGGTCAATGAGCAGTTCTTC. This codes for CASSQVLAGGVNEQFF.

The rearrangement uses TRBV7-2 and TRBJ2-7; possible D gene TRBD2, 6 bases. The CDR3 spans 14 residues. V shed 5 bases and J shed 2 bases, with 13 bases lying between them. Germline V gives CDR1 SGHTA, CDR2 FQGNSA. The CDR3 region has the DNA TGTGCCAGCAGCGTTACTAGCAGAACCTACGAGCAGTACTTC. This translates into CASSVTSRTYEQYF.

V gene TRBV2 combines with J gene TRBJ1-2; no clear D. Trimming pared 5 bases from V and 3 bases from J, leaving 4 bases between. CDR1 is SNHLY, CDR2 FYNNEI, per germline. The CDR3 covers 11 residues. The CDR3 nucleotides are TGTGCCAGCAGTCTAGACTATGGCTACACCTTC. Protein product: CASSLDYGYTF.

The V call is TRBV7-2, the J call TRBJ1-5; D gene unclear. Per the germline V gene, CDR1 is SGHTA and CDR2 is FQGNSA. V lost 3 bases and J lost 3, with 12 bases in between. The length of the CDR3 is 15 residues. The DNA for the CDR3 is TGTGCCAGCAGCTTGGCAAATTGGGCCAATCAGCCCCAGCATTTT. It specifies CASSLANWANQPQHF.

The chain recombines TRBV19 with TRBJ1-1; 12 bases agree with TRBD1. CDR3 length: 17 amino acids. The germline V gene encodes CDR1 LNHDA and CDR2 SQIVND (reference sequence). Unmatched junction bases numbered 12, after V lost 6 bases and J lost 4 bases. CDR3 in amino acids: CASSPTGTGGAGTEAFF. The CDR3 DNA reads as TGTGCCAGTAGCCCTACCGGGACAGGGGGCGCGGGCACTGAAGCTTTCTTT.

J is TRBJ2-3 and V is TRBV4-2; D unresolved. Between the trimmed V and J ends, which lost 1 base and 3 bases, there was a span of 8 bases. Germline values: CDR1 LGHNA, CDR2 YNFKEQ. CDR3 length: 14 residues. CDR3 in amino acids: CASSQVLGTDTQYF. DNA of the CDR3: TGTGCCAGCAGCCAAGTTCTAGGAACAGATACGCAGTATTTT.

The chain uses TRBV5-1 and TRBJ2-5; D call uncertain. Germline lookup yields CDR1 SGHRS and CDR2 YFSETQ. Trimming shortened V by 3 bases and J by 4 bases, and 16 bases separated the two germline ends. The CDR3 runs 15 residues. The chain's CDR3 is CASSSSPVRLETQYF. The CDR3, as DNA: TGCGCCAGCAGCTCTTCCCCCGTTAGACTAGAGACCCAGTACTTC.

The chain carries TRBV4-1 and TRBJ2-3; 7 bases match TRBD2. The CDR3 has 15 amino acids. The V gene's germline CDR1 is MGHRA and CDR2 YSYEKL. V was pared by 0 bases and J by 3 bases, with 3 bases of the junction left unmatched. CDR3 sequence reads: CASSQEDSGTDTQYF. CDR3 nucleotides: TGCGCCAGCAGCCAAGAAGATAGCGGGACAGATACGCAGTATTTT.

The chain carries TRBV7-9 and TRBJ2-7; the D is unclear. Looked up from germline, CDR1 is SEHNR and CDR2 is FQNEAQ (reference sequence). The CDR3 sequence is 13 residues long. Trimming shortened V by 2 bases and J by 2 bases, and 7 bases separated the two germline ends. CDR3 sequence reads: CASSLFVAYEQYF. In DNA, the CDR3 is TGTGCCAGCAGCTTATTTGTCGCCTACGAGCAGTACTTC.

J is TRBJ1-4 and V is TRBV5-4; D perhaps matches TRBD1 (6 bases). V was clipped by 2 bases and J by 8 bases, with 13 bases between them. Germline CDR1 reads SGHNT; CDR2 reads YYREEE (reference sequence). The CDR3 consists of 14 residues. The CDR3 is CASSLAQGGEKLFF. Written as DNA, the CDR3 is TGTGCCAGCAGCTTAGCACAGGGCGGCGAAAAACTGTTTTTT.

In this sample, this clone turned up a few times. J is TRBJ1-1 and V is TRBV19; possible D gene TRBD1, 5 bases. Germline CDR1 LNHDA, CDR2 SQIVND (reference sequence). This CDR3 is built from 15 residues. With 3 bases removed from V and 5 bases from J, the gap between germline ends came to 16 bases. CDR3 sequence reads: CASSMGRGRWTEAFF. The CDR3 nucleotides read TGTGCCAGTAGTATGGGGAGGGGACGATGGACTGAAGCTTTCTTT.

CDR3 sequence reads: CSVVGTGGPAPYGYTF. The CDR3 nucleotides read TGCAGCGTCGTCGGGACAGGGGGCCCCGCACCCTATGGCTACACCTTC. The chain carries TRBV29-1 and TRBJ1-2; 12 bases are shared with TRBD1. Trimming cost V 6 bases and J 4 bases; bases outside gene matches: 12. This CDR3 comprises 16 residues. The germline CDR1 and CDR2 sequences are SQVTM and ANQGSEA.

This chain links TRBV2 with TRBJ2-4; D uncertain. The CDR3 sequence is 11 residues long. CDR1 is SNHLY and CDR2 is FYNNEI in the germline V gene. The V end was cut by 3 bases, the J end by 7 bases, with 4 bases between. CDR3 region: CASSEGNIQYF. CDR3 bases: TGTGCCAGCAGTGAGGGTAACATTCAGTACTTC.

This clone was seen only a few times. The rearrangement joins TRBV4-1 to TRBJ2-3; 9 bases are a match to TRBD2. Germline V gene sequence: CDR1 MGHRA, CDR2 YSYEKL. The ends lost 4 bases at V and 6 bases at J; junction bases unmatched: 17. The CDR3 length is 18 residues. The DNA of the CDR3 is TGCGCCAGCAGCCCTGGGGGCTTTTCGGGACTAGCAGGCGATACGCAGTATTTT. Amino acids: CASSPGGFSGLAGDTQYF.

The V gene is TRBV11-3, the J gene TRBJ2-7, with D possibly matching TRBD1 (6 bases). Trimming shortened V by 1 base and J by 0 bases, and 10 bases separated the two germline ends. The V gene's germline CDR1 is SGHNT and CDR2 YENEEA. This CDR3 region has 15 residues. The CDR3 DNA reads as TGTGCCAGCAGCTTAGGAGGGGGTTCCTCCTACGAGCAGTACTTC. Amino acid sequence: CASSLGGGSSYEQYF.

The V gene is TRBV5-6, the J gene TRBJ2-5, with 12 positions matching TRBD2. CDR1 and CDR2 (germline): SGHDT, YYEEEE. The V gene end was trimmed by 5 bases and the J gene end by 4 bases; junction bases not matched to a gene: 6. The CDR3 is made up of 15 amino acids. This CDR3 reads CASRSPGLAGETQYF. DNA of the CDR3: TGTGCCAGCAGGAGCCCGGGACTAGCGGGAGAGACCCAGTACTTC.

The chain is built from TRBV30 and TRBJ1-2, with TRBD1 matching over 8 bases. The J segment lost 7 bases and the V segment lost 4 bases, leaving 8 bases of the junction unmatched. In germline, CDR1 is GTSNPN, CDR2 SVGIG (reference sequence). The CDR3 spans 13 residues. CDR3 bases: TGTGCCTGGAAGAAGGACAGGGTATTTGGCTACACCTTC. Translation: CAWKKDRVFGYTF.

This clone ranks as medium-sized. The V call is TRBV30, the J call TRBJ2-1; possible D gene TRBD2, 6 bases. From germline, CDR1 is GTSNPN and CDR2 SVGIG (reference sequence). V shed 0 bases and J shed 12 bases, with 9 bases lying between them. The CDR3 is 11 amino acids. The CDR3 here is CAWSVAGGQFF. CDR3 nucleotides: TGTGCCTGGAGTGTAGCGGGTGGGCAGTTCTTC.

J is TRBJ1-2 and V is TRBV6-1; TRBD1 aligns across 7 bases. The CDR3 totals 15 residues. The junction had 5 bases not matched to a gene; V was cut back by 0 bases and J by 4 bases. CDR1 MNHNS and CDR2 SASEGT come from the germline V gene. CDR3 sequence (DNA): TGTGCCAGCAGTGAAGCAGGGACAGAAAGCTATGGCTACACCTTC. This codes for CASSEAGTESYGYTF.

J is TRBJ1-2 and V is TRBV19; D is unclear. The CDR3 loop spans 13 amino acids. The germline V gene encodes CDR1 LNHDA and CDR2 SQIVND (reference sequence). V was pared by 3 bases and J by 1 base, with 6 bases between. This CDR3 reads CASSIPGNYGYTF. The DNA for the CDR3 is TGTGCCAGTAGTATTCCGGGTAACTATGGCTACACCTTC.

The chain couples TRBV5-6 to TRBJ1-4, with 7 bases aligning to TRBD1. V lost 4 bases and J lost 3; bases outside the gene matches: 9. Germline V CDR1 and CDR2: SGHDT, YYEEEE. The CDR3 loop spans 16 amino acids. The CDR3 DNA follows: TGTGCCAGCAGCCTCACCCCGGGACAGTCTAATGAAAAACTGTTTTTT. Translating it yields CASSLTPGQSNEKLFF.

J is TRBJ2-2 and V is TRBV7-9; 7 bases are a match to TRBD2. CDR1 and CDR2 (germline): SEHNR, FQNEAQ (reference sequence). This CDR3 region has 17 residues. V was clipped by 0 bases and J by 0 bases; unmatched bases: 4. CDR3 amino acids: CASSLAGGPANTGELFF. In DNA, the CDR3 is TGTGCCAGCAGCTTAGCGGGAGGGCCGGCGAACACCGGGGAGCTGTTTTTT.

J is TRBJ2-5 and V is TRBV5-1, with TRBD2 matching over 7 bases. Germline CDR1 and CDR2: SGHRS and YFSETQ. This CDR3 has 15 amino acids. V lost 0 bases to trimming and J lost 3 bases; unmatched junction nucleotides: 5. The CDR3 DNA sequence: TGCGCCAGCAGCTTGGGGGGAGGGTTGGAAGAGACCCAGTACTTC. It yields the protein CASSLGGGLEETQYF.

The chain couples TRBV7-3 to TRBJ2-1; 12 bases are a match to TRBD2. The germline gives CDR1 SGHTA, CDR2 FQGTGA. This CDR3 comprises 15 residues. V shed 5 bases and J 9 bases; nucleotides not matched to a gene: 8. The CDR3 DNA reads as TGTGCCAGCAGCCCCACTCTAGCGGGAGGGACTGAGCAGTTCTTC. It encodes CASSPTLAGGTEQFF.

The rearrangement links TRBV5-1 to TRBJ2-5; 8 bases match TRBD1. The CDR3 length is 14 residues. J was trimmed by 5 bases and V by 3 bases; bases with no gene match: 6. Germline V CDR1 and CDR2: SGHRS, YFSETQ. The CDR3 nucleotides read TGCGCCAGCAGCTCGCAGGGGGCAGATGAGACCCAGTACTTC. This translates into CASSSQGADETQYF.